A selection of T cell receptor beta chains follows, all from one sample in a study of T cell responses to AZD1222 COVID-19 vaccine. Clones were sequenced by immunoSEQ multiplex PCR, and TCRdb holds only the in-frame ones, with some missing. The repertoire holds fewer than 200,000 clones, with around nine tenths as singletons. This material consisted of peripheral blood, taken on day 0 of AZD1222 vaccination. The receptors come from an adult in good health. Both conserved end residues are part of each CDR3. The D gene is left open where the match is weak. For some rows the clone size is stated as once, few or many, or as a class when expanded; others skip it.

cdr3_nt cdr3_aa j_call cdr3_length v_call d_call clone_size
TGTGCCTGGAGTTCCTTGAATAGCAATCAGCCCCAGCATTTT CAWSSLNSNQPQHF TRBJ1-5 14 TRBV30 . .
TGCAGCGTTGGGGAGGGATTCGGAGAGACCCAGTACTTC CSVGEGFGETQYF TRBJ2-5 13 TRBV29-1 TRBD2 .
TGTGCCAGCAGCTTAGCAGGCGCAAGCGAAGCTTTCTTT CASSLAGASEAFF TRBJ1-1 13 TRBV7-9 . once
TGTGCCAGCACCACCGGCGGGACGTACAATGAGCAGTTCTTC CASTTGGTYNEQFF TRBJ2-1 14 TRBV6-5 . .
TGCGCCAGCAGCACCACTTTCGGGACAGGGGACACCGGCGCAGATACGCAGTATTTT CASSTTFGTGDTGADTQYF TRBJ2-3 19 TRBV5-1 TRBD1 .
TGCGCCAGCAGCTCCCTCGCAACAGGGTCTCGGGAAAAACTGTTTTTT CASSSLATGSREKLFF TRBJ1-4 16 TRBV5-1 . .
TGTGCCAGTAGTACCAACCCCAGGACAGGGGGCGGATACGAGCAGTACTTC CASSTNPRTGGGYEQYF TRBJ2-7 17 TRBV19 TRBD1 .
TGTGCCAGCAGCCTTTCCGGGACTAGCGGGAGGGGGGAGACCCAGTACTTC CASSLSGTSGRGETQYF TRBJ2-5 17 TRBV3-1/TRBV3-2 TRBD2 .
TGTGCCAGCTCACCACCGACAAGGGGAACTAATGAAAAACTGTTTTTT CASSPPTRGTNEKLFF TRBJ1-4 16 TRBV18 . .
TGCGCCAGCCTCACTAGCGGTGGGGTCGAGCAGTACTTC CASLTSGGVEQYF TRBJ2-7 13 TRBV10-2 TRBD2 .
TGTGCCAGCAGTTTACCCACAGGGGGCGAGCAGTACTTC CASSLPTGGEQYF TRBJ2-7 13 TRBV27 TRBD1 .
TGTGCCAGCAGCCAAGATGACAGGGGAAACTATGGCTACACCTTC CASSQDDRGNYGYTF TRBJ1-2 15 TRBV3-1/TRBV3-2 TRBD1 .
TGTGCCAGCAGCTTGTACAGGACACCTTTCGGGGGCTACACCTTC CASSLYRTPFGGYTF TRBJ1-2 15 TRBV5-6 . .
TGTGCCAGCAGTGGTAGGGCAGCTTTCTTT CASSGRAAFF TRBJ1-1 10 TRBV2 . .